The T cell receptor (beta chain) described here comes from a study of T-cell reconstitution after alpha-beta-depleted transplantation in children. Overall study findings and caveats: Day-60 TCRbeta diversity that was high in some patients was derived from surviving recipient T cells and thymic progenitors.

The TCRbeta library incorporated unique molecular identifiers. TCRdb ran MiXCR on the PCR reads and lists one entry per CDR3 protein. The top ten hold roughly 28% of the sample, which has about 980,000 distinct CDR3 sequences, about 29% seen once. CDR1 and CDR2 from the germline V gene are SGHDT and YYEEEE. This CDR3 has 16 amino acids. The V and J ends lost 6 bases and 4 bases, in that order; junction bases with no gene match: 6. As to this clonotype: Its target is not known.

The chain links TRBV5-6 to TRBJ2-3, with TRBD2 matching 15 bases. The TCR was taken from a boy in the first two years of life who had a stem cell transplant for SCID, so the T cells may come from the graft donor. The sample here was PBMCs, mostly from graft donor cells, taken 360 days after TCRalphabeta/CD19-depleted stem cell transplant. Here the CDR3 DNA reads TGTGCCAGCACCACCGGACTAGCGGGGGGGGCAGATACGCAGTATTTT. Its translation is CASTTGLAGGADTQYF. Filled out from reference TRBV5-6 and TRBJ2-3, the complete variable domain reads DAGVTQSPTHLIKTRGQQVTLRCSPKSGHDTVSWYQQALGQGPQFIFQYYEEEERQRGNFPDRFSGHQFPNYSSELNVNALLLGDSALYLCASTTGLAGGADTQYFGPGTRLTVL.